The 7 T cell receptor beta chains below all came from one sample that was sequenced in a study of cytomegalovirus exposure and HLA in healthy donors. A multiplex PCR was run with 60 Vbeta primers and 13 Jbeta primers. Measured with immunoSEQ multiplex PCR; TCRdb has only the in-frame clones, and not every one. Here the sample spans 60,000 to 75,000 clones, 80% to 90% being singletons. Sequenced: PBMCs. The source of these receptors is a woman aged 25 to 39 in good health and CMV-seropositive.

V gene TRBV29-1 combines with J gene TRBJ2-5, with a weak D call TRBD1 (5 bases). CDR1 and CDR2 (germline): SQVTM, ANQGSEA. Trimming removed 4 bases from V and 3 bases from J, with 9 bases in between. This CDR3 region has 12 residues. CDR3 amino acids: CSVAGLEETQYF. CDR3 sequence (DNA): TGCAGCGTTGCAGGGCTCGAAGAGACCCAGTACTTC.

J is TRBJ2-3 and V is TRBV2; 10 nucleotides align to TRBD2. CDR1 SNHLY and CDR2 FYNNEI come from the germline V gene. J gave up 4 bases and V 4 bases, and 5 bases lay outside the gene matches. This CDR3 contains 15 residues. The CDR3 loop reads CASSGRLAGADTQYF. In DNA form, the CDR3 reads TGTGCCAGCAGTGGAAGGCTAGCGGGGGCAGATACGCAGTATTTT.

As to this clone: A junction end diverges from the germline sequence, so it may reflect a read error. The chain carries TRBV4-1 and TRBJ2-5, with 9 bases fitting TRBD2. The CDR3 length is 13 residues. Germline V lookup: CDR1 MGHRA, CDR2 YSYEKL. DNA for the CDR3: TGCGCCAGCAGCGGGACTAGCCAAGGGACCCAGTACTTC. Translated: CASSGTSQGTQYF.

This chain uses TRBV23-1 with TRBJ2-1; 10 bases are shared with TRBD2. TRBV23-1 is annotated as an ORF whose role is uncertain. This CDR3 is built from 17 residues. Germline trimming cut 0 bases from V and 4 bases from J; bases unmatched to any gene: 6. The CDR3 is CASSQSAGAGGYNEQFF. CDR3 DNA sequence: TGCGCCAGCAGTCAATCTGCCGGAGCGGGAGGGTACAATGAGCAGTTCTTC.

The chain combines TRBV19 with TRBJ2-7; TRBD2 is a possible D gene (6 bases). Trimming shortened V by 3 bases and J by 6 bases, and 15 bases separated the two germline ends. Germline V gene sequence: CDR1 LNHDA, CDR2 SQIVND (reference sequence). The length of the CDR3 is 14 residues. The DNA for the CDR3 is TGTGCCAGTAGTATCCCCGGGAGCAGCATCGAGCAGTACTTC. It codes for CASSIPGSSIEQYF.

The chain couples TRBV28 to TRBJ1-2; 7 bases line up with TRBD1. There are 15 residues in the CDR3. The V gene's germline CDR1 is MDHEN and CDR2 SYDVKM. After removal of 4 bases from V and 4 bases from J, the junction contained 9 bases not matched to a gene. CDR3 DNA sequence: TGTGCCAGCAGTTCCGAGGGGGCGCGGTTCTATGGCTACACCTTC. It codes for CASSSEGARFYGYTF.

CDR3 DNA sequence: TGCAGCGTTGGGGACAGGGTCACTGAAGCTTTCTTT. Protein product: CSVGDRVTEAFF. The gene calls are TRBV29-1 and TRBJ1-1, with TRBD1 matching over 9 bases. Losses at the gene ends were 4 bases for V and 4 bases for J; bases not matched to a gene: 1. CDR1 is SQVTM and CDR2 is ANQGSEA in the germline V gene. The CDR3 is 12 amino acids.